The 22 T cell receptor beta chains listed next were all sequenced from one sample in a study of identical twins (dated by TCRdb to the mid-2010s). Libraries came from 5' RACE. Sequencing instrument: Illumina HiSeq 2000. The raw public data were reprocessed by TCRdb itself: fastp quality trimming at Q25, MiXCR clonotype calling, in-frame beta chains only. Entries are consolidated by CDR3 protein sequence, retaining the most common genes and DNA. The sample table contains about 470,000 distinct CDR3 sequences; only one count was recorded for about 24% of them. The ten most abundant clones make up just under 3% of the sample. This sample also belongs to another study, concerning T cells expressing NK-cell markers.

Specimen: CD4+ T cells sorted from blood. Source of these receptors: a woman aged 18-35 years in good health.

This chain connects TRBV21-1 to TRBJ2-3; TRBD1, the table's D call, lacks a check against the DNA. TRBV21-1 is marked as a pseudogene. CDR3 length equals 15 residues. The DNA of the CDR3 is TGTGCCAGCAGCAAAGGGGGGACTAGCAGGAATACGCAGTATTTT. It translates to CASSKGGTSRNTQYF.

The V and J genes are TRBV18 and TRBJ1-2; D might be TRBD1 (5 bases). The CDR3 is made up of 16 amino acids. Between the trimmed V and J ends, which lost 3 bases and 8 bases, there was a span of 22 bases. Germline CDR1 reads KGHSH; CDR2 reads LQKENI. The CDR3 is CASSPVEQGVFEGYTF. The DNA for the CDR3 is TGTGCCAGCTCACCGGTCGAACAAGGGGTGTTTGAGGGCTACACCTTC.

This clonotype was observed once. The chain couples TRBV6-1 to TRBJ1-1, with 7 bases fitting TRBD1. CDR3 length: 14 residues. CDR1 and CDR2 from the germline V gene are MNHNS and SASEGT. Losses at the gene ends were 11 bases for V and 1 base for J; bases not matched to a gene: 10. This chain's CDR3 is CAELQGQTNTEAFF. The DNA of the CDR3 is TGTGCCGAATTGCAGGGACAGACGAACACTGAAGCTTTCTTT.

The CDR3 region is CASSPGQGVYNEQFF. The CDR3 coding sequence is TGCGCCAGCAGCCCCGGACAGGGCGTATACAATGAGCAGTTCTTC. The rearrangement links TRBV5-1 to TRBJ2-1, with TRBD1 matching 8 bases. V lost 4 bases, J lost 4 bases, and 7 bases stayed unmatched. Germline V gene lookup returns CDR1 SGHRS and CDR2 YFSETQ. This CDR3 is built from 15 residues. Complete variable domain (other parts from reference TRBV5-1 and TRBJ2-1): KAGVTQTPRYLIKTRGQQVTLSCSPISGHRSVSWYQQTPGQGLQFLFEYFSETQRNKGNFPGRFSGRQFSNSRSEMNVSTLELGDSALYLCASSPGQGVYNEQFFGPGTRLTVL.

This clonotype showed up just a few times. V and J are TRBV20-1 and TRBJ2-7; a possible D gene is TRBD2 (5 bases). V dropped 3 bases and J dropped 2 bases, with 11 bases sitting between them. CDR1 is DFQATT and CDR2 is SNEGSKA in the germline V gene (reference sequence). The CDR3 is 13 amino acids. CDR3 amino acids: CSARPRVTYEQYF. Here the CDR3 DNA reads TGCAGTGCTAGGCCGCGGGTTACCTACGAGCAGTACTTC.

The chain joins TRBV12-3 or TRBV12-4 to TRBJ1-5; D is perhaps TRBD1 (6 bases). This CDR3 has 16 amino acids. Trimming removed 3 bases at V and 6 bases at J, with 18 bases between. CDR3 sequence: CASSFGGLTRGQPQHF. The CDR3 DNA reads as TGTGCCAGCAGTTTCGGGGGGTTGACCAGGGGTCAGCCCCAGCATTTT.

The CDR3 loop reads CASSDRTGSNSPLHF. The CDR3, as DNA: TGTGCCAGTAGTGACAGGACCGGATCTAATTCACCCCTCCACTTT. The gene calls are TRBV19 and TRBJ1-6; possible D gene TRBD1, 6 bases. With 5 bases removed from V and 6 bases from J, the gap between germline ends came to 14 bases. The CDR3 runs to 15 residues. Germline loops: CDR1 LNHDA, CDR2 SQIVND (reference sequence).

This chain uses TRBV20-1 with TRBJ2-1; D may be TRBD1 (6 bases). Germline V gives CDR1 DFQATT, CDR2 SNEGSKA (reference sequence). V was trimmed by 5 bases and J by 6 bases, leaving 17 bases between them. The CDR3 contains 14 residues. The CDR3 DNA reads as TGCAGTGCTGGGACACTAGTTAACGGCAATGAGCAGTTCTTC. This codes for CSAGTLVNGNEQFF.

The chain has TRBV5-1 and TRBJ2-3; a weak D match, TRBD2 (6 bases). Trimming shortened V by 2 bases and J by 6 bases, and 19 bases separated the two germline ends. CDR1 SGHRS and CDR2 YFSETQ come from the germline V gene. The CDR3 has 16 residues. CDR3 loop: CASSFTAAPSGDTQYF. The CDR3 DNA is TGCGCCAGCAGCTTTACAGCGGCTCCGAGCGGGGATACGCAGTATTTT.

The J gene is TRBJ2-7, the V gene TRBV5-1; D remains unclear. Germline values: CDR1 SGHRS, CDR2 YFSETQ. The CDR3 runs to 12 residues. The V end was cut by 0 bases, the J end by 4 bases, with 5 bases between. As DNA, the CDR3 is TGCGCCAGCAGCTTGGAGAGGTACGAGCAGTACTTC. It yields the protein CASSLERYEQYF.

This clonotype was observed a single time. V is TRBV10-3 and J is TRBJ2-2, with TRBD2 matching 7 bases. The CDR3 has 15 residues. The germline V gene encodes CDR1 ENHRY and CDR2 SYGVKD. After removal of 8 bases from V and 1 base from J, the junction contained 7 bases not matched to a gene. The CDR3, as DNA: TGTGCCATCGGGAGGGGAACAGAGAACACCGGGGAGCTGTTTTTT. Amino acid sequence: CAIGRGTENTGELFF.

The V gene is TRBV19, the J gene TRBJ2-7, with TRBD1 identical over 7 bases. The CDR3 has 14 residues. With 4 bases clipped from V and 2 bases from J, the junction kept 5 bases outside the gene matches. Germline V lookup: CDR1 LNHDA, CDR2 SQIVND (reference sequence). The CDR3 spells CASSNAGTAYEQYF. DNA for the CDR3: TGTGCCAGTAGTAACGCCGGGACAGCCTACGAGCAGTACTTC.

V is TRBV28 and J is TRBJ1-5; no definite D call. The CDR3 is 12 amino acids. Trimming left V 8 bases short and J 2 bases short, with 7 bases between. CDR1 is MDHEN, CDR2 SYDVKM, per germline. CDR3 sequence reads: CASGLGNQPQHF. CDR3 bases: TGTGCCAGCGGACTCGGCAATCAGCCCCAGCATTTT. The entire variable domain, with the rest obtained from reference TRBV28 and TRBJ1-5, is as follows: DVKVTQSSRYLVKRTGEKVFLECVQDMDHENMFWYRQDPGLGLRLIYFSYDVKMKEKGDIPEGYSVSREKKERFSLILESASTNQTSMYLCASGLGNQPQHFGDGTRLSIL.

The chain combines TRBV20-1 with TRBJ2-1; no clear D. Germline CDR1 reads DFQATT; CDR2 reads SNEGSKA (reference sequence). Trimming pared 1 base from V and 10 bases from J, leaving 8 bases between. The CDR3 loop spans 11 amino acids. CDR3 in DNA: TGCAGTGCTAGAGCCAATTCGGAGCAGTTCTTC. This gives the protein CSARANSEQFF.

This clonotype was seen a handful of times. The junction shows a germline mismatch at one end, possibly a read error. V is TRBV6-2 or TRBV6-3 and J is TRBJ2-7; 7 bases are a match to TRBD1. The CDR3 runs to 17 residues. Germline CDR1 and CDR2: MNHEY and SVGEGT. CDR3 sequence reads: CASSDSPGQLFSLEQYF. The CDR3 DNA reads as TGTGCCAGCAGTGACTCTCCGGGACAGTTATTTAGTCTAGAGCAGTACTTC.

This clonotype was detected only a few times. This rearrangement joins TRBV19 to TRBJ2-1, with 10 bases aligning to TRBD2. V lost 7 bases, J lost 8 bases, and 8 bases stayed unmatched. There are 14 residues in the CDR3. Germline CDR1 is LNHDA and CDR2 is SQIVND (reference sequence). CDR3 nucleotide sequence: TGTGCCAGTAAACGGCTAGCGGGAGCGTATGAGCAGTTCTTC. Its translation is CASKRLAGAYEQFF.

The V gene is TRBV20-1, the J gene TRBJ2-1; 13 nucleotides align to TRBD2. This CDR3 has 14 amino acids. V was clipped by 4 bases and J by 8 bases; unmatched bases: 5. Germline lookup yields CDR1 DFQATT and CDR2 SNEGSKA (reference sequence). The CDR3 coding sequence is TGCAGTGCTATTACTAGCGGGGGGGAGGATGAGCAGTTCTTC. This translates into CSAITSGGEDEQFF.

The chain combines TRBV20-1 with TRBJ2-7, with 7 bases matching TRBD1. The CDR3 contains 14 residues. Looked up from germline, CDR1 is DFQATT and CDR2 is SNEGSKA (reference sequence). V shed 6 bases and J 5 bases; nucleotides not matched to a gene: 13. CDR3 sequence reads: CSALGQTSVDEQYF. The CDR3 nucleotides read TGCAGTGCCCTGGGACAGACAAGTGTCGACGAGCAGTACTTC.

This clonotype was observed a few times. The chain uses TRBV4-1 and TRBJ2-7; TRBD2 aligns across 10 bases. This CDR3 is 15 amino acids long. V trimming: 0 bases; J trimming: 4 bases; junction bases outside the gene matches: 3. Germline V gene sequence: CDR1 MGHRA, CDR2 YSYEKL. CDR3 protein: CASSQELAGKYEQYF. The CDR3 DNA sequence: TGCGCCAGCAGCCAAGAACTAGCGGGGAAGTACGAGCAGTACTTC.

This clonotype was seen more than once but under ten times. The chain recombines TRBV5-1 with TRBJ2-3, with a weak D call TRBD2 (5 bases). From germline, CDR1 is SGHRS and CDR2 YFSETQ. CDR3 size: 15 residues. V was cut by 1 base and J by 2 bases, with 11 bases left in between. This CDR3 reads CASSLSSGDTDTQYF. The DNA for the CDR3 is TGCGCCAGCAGCTTGTCCTCCGGGGACACAGATACGCAGTATTTT.

This chain connects TRBV7-3 to TRBJ2-5; 8 bases agree with TRBD2. Trimming removed 5 bases from V and 2 bases from J; junction bases left unmatched: 4. Germline loops: CDR1 SGHTA, CDR2 FQGTGA. CDR3 size: 14 residues. The CDR3 loop reads CASSRAGVQETQYF. CDR3 DNA sequence: TGTGCCAGCAGCCGAGCGGGGGTGCAAGAGACCCAGTACTTC.

The chain links TRBV3-1 to TRBJ2-1; 10 bases agree with TRBD2. The CDR3 is 15 amino acids. The V segment lost 0 bases and the J segment 15 bases; nucleotides outside the gene matches: 11. The germline V gene has CDR1 LGHDT and CDR2 YNNKEL (reference sequence). CDR3 in amino acids: CASSQDLGLAPKGFF. The CDR3 coding sequence is TGTGCCAGCAGCCAAGATTTGGGACTAGCGCCAAAGGGGTTCTTC.